Sequencing of this T cell receptor beta chain was carried out in a study of T cells in Graves' hyperthyroidism and ophthalmopathy. This clonotype has at least ten counts. Its antigen is undetermined. The V gene's germline CDR1 is SGDLS and CDR2 YYNGEE. CDR3 length: 13 residues. Trimming left V 3 bases short and J 9 bases short, with 10 bases between. Study-wide points: Blood also showed most of the thyroid clonotypes that were expanded above 0.001.

Reasons for excluding patients were uncontrolled infection, other autoimmune disease, pregnancy or lactation. Diagnostic assessment was based on clinical symptoms, serum thyroxine and TRAb, thyroid ultrasound and orbital computed tomography. The CDR3 regions of TCR beta were amplified from RNA transcripts. A set of HTBI primers served as the primers for a first-round RT-PCR of the TCR CDR3. TCRdb passed the multiplex PCR reads through MiXCR, listing each CDR3 protein once. This table has over 500,000 distinct CDR3 sequences, 14% appearing once. The rearrangement joins TRBV9 to TRBJ1-6; D not resolved. This TCR derives from a woman in her thirties or forties with Graves' hyperthyroidism. The specimen sequenced was blood. The CDR3 loop is CASSDVPSSPLHF. The CDR3, as DNA: TGTGCCAGCAGCGACGTACCCTCTTCACCCCTCCACTTT.